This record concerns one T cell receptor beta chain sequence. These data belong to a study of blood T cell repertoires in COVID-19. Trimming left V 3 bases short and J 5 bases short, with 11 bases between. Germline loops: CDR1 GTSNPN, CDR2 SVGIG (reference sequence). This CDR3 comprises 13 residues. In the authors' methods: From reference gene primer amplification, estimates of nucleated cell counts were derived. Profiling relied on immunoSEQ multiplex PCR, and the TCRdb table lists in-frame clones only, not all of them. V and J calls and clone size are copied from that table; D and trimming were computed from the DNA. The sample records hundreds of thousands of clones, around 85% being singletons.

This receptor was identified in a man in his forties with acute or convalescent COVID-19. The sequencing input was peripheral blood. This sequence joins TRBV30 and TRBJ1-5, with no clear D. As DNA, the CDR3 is TGTGCCTGGAGCATCAACATTGATCAGCCCCAGCATTTT. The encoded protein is CAWSINIDQPQHF.